These 11 T cell receptor beta chains were sequenced from one sample in a study of post-analysis software for immune sequencing data. Tagging with unique molecular identifiers was a feature of the TCR beta cDNA libraries. TCRdb re-called the PCR reads with MiXCR, one entry per CDR3 protein. Among 750,000 to 950,000 distinct CDR3 sequences listed, 53% were seen once. Broader study findings: Four to six TRBV segments were more frequent in patients than controls; TRBV5-6, TRBV5-1 and TRBV20-1 belonged to this group.

The antigens for these receptors are not known. The specimen was blood. The receptors here all came from a girl aged 10-17 years with multiple sclerosis.

This clonotype was counted a few times. The chain joins TRBV20-1 to TRBJ2-1; D may be TRBD1 (6 bases). The V end was cut by 3 bases, the J end by 0 bases, with 15 bases between. Germline V gene lookup returns CDR1 DFQATT and CDR2 SNEGSKA (reference sequence). The CDR3 is 16 amino acids. CDR3 loop: CSARIPVGGSYNEQFF. DNA of the CDR3: TGCAGTGCTAGGATACCAGTAGGGGGCTCCTACAATGAGCAGTTCTTC.

The chain carries TRBV20-1 and TRBJ2-3; D not resolved. There are 12 residues in the CDR3. V lost 5 bases, J lost 0 bases, and 6 bases lay in between. The germline V gene has CDR1 DFQATT and CDR2 SNEGSKA (reference sequence). CDR3 region: CSAVASTDTQYF. For the CDR3, the DNA is TGCAGTGCTGTAGCTAGCACAGATACGCAGTATTTT.

The chain joins TRBV7-8 to TRBJ2-5; 8 bases are a match to TRBD1. V shed 1 base and J 1 base; nucleotides not matched to a gene: 5. Germline loops: CDR1 SGHVS, CDR2 FQNEAQ. The CDR3 spans 16 residues. CDR3: CASSLVQGALQETQYF. The CDR3 coding sequence is TGTGCCAGCAGCTTAGTGCAGGGGGCCCTCCAAGAGACCCAGTACTTC.

This chain links TRBV20-1 with TRBJ2-7; 7 bases agree with TRBD1. CDR1 and CDR2 (germline): DFQATT, SNEGSKA (reference sequence). The CDR3 has 13 residues. V shed 6 bases and J 3 bases; nucleotides not matched to a gene: 8. CDR3 nucleotide sequence: TGCAGTGCCAACAGGGGCCCTAACTACGAGCAGTACTTC. Its protein is CSANRGPNYEQYF.

This clonotype was observed a few times. The chain employs TRBV12-3 or TRBV12-4 and TRBJ2-7; D is tentatively TRBD1 or TRBD2 (5 bases each). Trimming removed 1 base from V and 4 bases from J, with 17 bases in between. The CDR3 is 16 amino acids. The CDR3 loop reads CASSLGSGSQLYEQYF. CDR3 nucleotide sequence: TGTGCCAGCAGTTTAGGGTCAGGGAGTCAATTGTACGAGCAGTACTTC.

This chain uses TRBV6-5 with TRBJ2-1; 9 bases match TRBD1. The end of the DNA is better explained by TRBJ2-7, so the J call may be wrong. Germline V gives CDR1 MNHEY, CDR2 SVGAGI. The CDR3 runs to 14 residues. This chain's CDR3 is CASSYLGQGFEQYF. DNA for the CDR3: TGTGCCAGCAGTTACTTGGGACAGGGATTCGAGCAGTACTTC.

Only one count was recorded for this clonotype. This chain joins TRBV28 and TRBJ2-7; 7 bases fit TRBD2. The CDR3 is 15 residues long. With V trimmed by 5 bases and J by 2 bases, 9 bases remained unmatched. Per germline, CDR1 MDHEN and CDR2 SYDVKM. CDR3: CASSPTGGGPYEQYF. The CDR3 nucleotides read TGTGCCAGCAGTCCCACGGGAGGTGGTCCCTACGAGCAGTACTTC.

The rearrangement joins TRBV7-3 to TRBJ2-2; 8 bases are shared with TRBD2. Per the germline V gene, CDR1 is SGHTA and CDR2 is FQGTGA. This CDR3 has 15 residues. After removal of 9 bases from V and 4 bases from J, the junction contained 10 bases not matched to a gene. This CDR3 is CASSKAGEGTGELFF. Written as DNA, the CDR3 is TGTGCCAGTAGCAAAGCGGGAGAGGGCACCGGGGAGCTGTTTTTT.

The chain is built from TRBV2 and TRBJ1-1; weak D call: TRBD1 (5 bases). The CDR3 is 15 amino acids. Trimming left V 2 bases short and J 4 bases short, with 14 bases between. Germline CDR1 reads SNHLY; CDR2 reads FYNNEI. CDR3 nucleotide sequence: TGTGCCAGCAGTGAACGGGCAGGGTCTAGCACTGAAGCTTTCTTT. Its translation: CASSERAGSSTEAFF.

V usage is TRBV4-1 and J usage is TRBJ2-1; weak D call: TRBD2 (6 bases). Trimming removed 4 bases at V and 3 bases at J, with 10 bases between. This CDR3 region has 14 residues. Germline CDR1 is MGHRA and CDR2 is YSYEKL. The CDR3 DNA is TGCGCCAGCAGCCCTACTAGCTTCTACAATGAGCAGTTCTTC. Its protein product is CASSPTSFYNEQFF.

The chain recombines TRBV20-1 with TRBJ2-7; the match to TRBD2 covers 11 bases. The CDR3 is made up of 14 amino acids. The V segment lost 6 bases and the J segment 0 bases; nucleotides outside the gene matches: 4. Germline assignment: CDR1 DFQATT and CDR2 SNEGSKA (reference sequence). CDR3 protein: CSALAGGSSYEQYF. CDR3 nucleotides: TGCAGTGCCTTAGCGGGAGGGAGCTCCTACGAGCAGTACTTC.